These 17 T cell receptor beta chains came from one sample sequenced in a study of CD8 T cells in Susac syndrome. Reverse transcription used roughly 0.45 to 1 ug RNA and random hexamers. MiXCR, applied by TCRdb to the immunoSEQ multiplex PCR reads, yields one record per CDR3 protein. The profile covers about 430,000 distinct CDR3 sequences, with more than 70% appearing a single time and around 0.12% taken by the ten largest. Sequencing input: CD8+ T cells from PBMCs. These receptors were obtained from a human donor with multiple sclerosis.

The chain employs TRBV19 and TRBJ2-1; TRBD2 aligns across 8 bases. This CDR3 is built from 20 residues. V shed 3 bases, J shed 5 bases, and the junction held 21 bases outside the gene matches. In germline, CDR1 is LNHDA, CDR2 SQIVND (reference sequence). The CDR3 loop reads CASSIRRGLDQNRWNNEQFF. The CDR3 bases are TGTGCCAGTAGTATCCGAAGGGGACTAGACCAAAACCGATGGAACAATGAGCAGTTCTTC. Looking up the rest from reference TRBV19 and TRBJ2-1 gives the full variable domain: DGGITQSPKYLFRKEGQNVTLSCEQNLNHDAMYWYRQDPGQGLRLIYYSQIVNDFQKGDIAEGYSVSREKKESFPLTVTSAQKNPTAFYLCASSIRRGLDQNRWNNEQFFGPGTRLTVL.

The rearrangement uses TRBV5-6 and TRBJ2-1, with 12 bases matching TRBD2. V shed 2 bases and J 9 bases; nucleotides not matched to a gene: 15. Germline loops: CDR1 SGHDT, CDR2 YYEEEE. This CDR3 has 18 residues. The CDR3 DNA follows: TGTGCCAGCAGCTTTAGAGCTAGCGGGGGGGCCCTCCCACGTGAGCAGTTCTTC. This sequence encodes CASSFRASGGALPREQFF.

The V gene is TRBV2, the J gene TRBJ2-1, with 9 bases matching TRBD2. CDR1 SNHLY and CDR2 FYNNEI come from the germline V gene. V was pared by 4 bases and J by 5 bases, with 9 bases of the junction left unmatched. There are 16 residues in the CDR3. CDR3 loop: CASSGWRGGLNNEQFF. Here the CDR3 DNA reads TGTGCCAGCAGTGGATGGCGGGGGGGCCTCAACAATGAGCAGTTCTTC.

The chain employs TRBV27 and TRBJ2-1, with 7 bases identical to TRBD1. V lost 5 bases to trimming and J lost 3 bases; unmatched junction nucleotides: 4. Germline loops: CDR1 MNHEY, CDR2 SMNVEV (reference sequence). The CDR3 covers 14 residues. CDR3 amino acids: CASSKGGGYNEQFF. CDR3 nucleotide sequence: TGTGCCAGCAGTAAAGGGGGCGGCTACAATGAGCAGTTCTTC.

This clonotype has a single count. The chain links TRBV4-1 to TRBJ2-2; D unresolved. From germline, CDR1 is MGHRA and CDR2 YSYEKL. With 1 base removed from V and 1 base from J, the gap between germline ends came to 10 bases. The length of the CDR3 is 16 residues. CDR3 in amino acids: CASSQVSRRNTGELFF. The CDR3 nucleotides read TGCGCCAGCAGCCAAGTGTCGCGACGGAACACCGGGGAGCTGTTTTTT.

The chain joins TRBV11-2 to TRBJ2-3, with 7 bases identical to TRBD2. The V segment lost 5 bases and the J segment 1 base; nucleotides outside the gene matches: 6. The germline gives CDR1 SGHAT, CDR2 FQNNGV. This CDR3 is built from 15 residues. The CDR3 sequence: CASSLHREGTDTQYF. CDR3 coding DNA: TGTGCCAGCAGCCTTCACCGGGAGGGCACAGATACGCAGTATTTT.

This clonotype was recorded once. This chain joins TRBV27 and TRBJ2-3; D possibly corresponds to TRBD1 (5 bases). V lost 4 bases and J 4 bases, leaving 18 bases between the germline ends. This CDR3 has 16 residues. From germline, CDR1 is MNHEY and CDR2 SMNVEV (reference sequence). The CDR3 sequence: CASSSLLGRIADTQYF. The CDR3, as DNA: TGTGCCAGCAGTTCCCTCCTGGGGCGCATCGCAGATACGCAGTATTTT.

This clonotype was seen once. V gene TRBV24-1 combines with J gene TRBJ1-1; D is possibly TRBD1 (5 bases). Trimming took 3 bases from V and 7 from J, leaving 29 bases between them. The CDR3 consists of 19 residues. The germline V gene has CDR1 KGHDR and CDR2 SFDVKD. The CDR3 region is CATSDPHSIKQVLPHEAFF. The CDR3, as DNA: TGTGCCACCAGTGATCCCCACTCGATAAAACAGGTCCTCCCGCATGAAGCTTTCTTT.

The chain links TRBV4-2 to TRBJ2-7; no clear D gene. Germline CDR1 reads LGHNA; CDR2 reads YNFKEQ. Trimming took 0 bases from V and 0 from J, leaving 12 bases between them. The CDR3 spans 16 residues. The CDR3 DNA is TGTGCCAGCAGCCAAGATCCGGCCGAACCCTCCTACGAGCAGTACTTC. It encodes CASSQDPAEPSYEQYF.

The rearrangement uses TRBV10-3 and TRBJ1-1, with D hard to call. Per germline, CDR1 ENHRY and CDR2 SYGVKD. The ends were cut back, 7 bases at V and 8 bases at J, with 11 bases in the middle. This CDR3 spans 11 amino acids. CDR3 bases: TGTGCCATCAACGAGGGATCAGAAGCTTTCTTT. Translated: CAINEGSEAFF.

This chain uses TRBV28 with TRBJ2-1, with D possibly TRBD2 on 6 matching bases. Trimming left V 6 bases short and J 0 bases short, with 9 bases between. The CDR3 runs 14 residues. Looked up from germline, CDR1 is MDHEN and CDR2 is SYDVKM. The CDR3 sequence is CASRGLSSYNEQFF. The CDR3 coding sequence is TGTGCCAGCAGGGGACTGAGCTCCTACAATGAGCAGTTCTTC. The variable domain in full, completed from reference TRBV28 and TRBJ2-1, reads DVKVTQSSRYLVKRTGEKVFLECVQDMDHENMFWYRQDPGLGLRLIYFSYDVKMKEKGDIPEGYSVSREKKERFSLILESASTNQTSMYLCASRGLSSYNEQFFGPGTRLTVL.

The rearrangement links TRBV6-4 to TRBJ2-2, with D perhaps TRBD2 (6 bases). CDR1 and CDR2 from the germline V gene are MRHNA and SNTAGT. Trimming removed 5 bases at V and 6 bases at J, with 16 bases between. This CDR3 has 15 residues. CDR3 sequence reads: CASSPSTSSPGELFF. In DNA form, the CDR3 reads TGTGCCAGCAGTCCATCTACTAGCTCTCCCGGGGAGCTGTTTTTT.

The genes are TRBV27 and TRBJ1-1; D is ambiguous. CDR3 length equals 12 residues. The V end was cut by 3 bases, the J end by 4 bases, with 6 bases between. Germline CDR1 reads MNHEY; CDR2 reads SMNVEV (reference sequence). The CDR3 region is CASSFSSTEAFF. Here the CDR3 DNA reads TGTGCCAGCAGTTTTTCCTCCACTGAAGCTTTCTTT.

The chain recombines TRBV2 with TRBJ1-1, with 7 bases aligning to TRBD1. CDR1 SNHLY and CDR2 FYNNEI come from the germline V gene. V shed 10 bases, J shed 0 bases, and the junction held 11 bases outside the gene matches. The length of the CDR3 is 15 residues. The CDR3 sequence is CATTRDSEMNTEAFF. The CDR3 bases are TGTGCCACGACCCGGGACAGCGAGATGAACACTGAAGCTTTCTTT.

This sequence joins TRBV19 and TRBJ1-1, with 11 bases identical to TRBD1. From germline, CDR1 is LNHDA and CDR2 SQIVND (reference sequence). The CDR3 spans 14 residues. V was clipped by 6 bases and J by 4 bases; unmatched bases: 4. CDR3 DNA sequence: TGTGCCAGTAGGGCCGGGACAGGGGGCACTGAAGCTTTCTTT. Encoded protein: CASRAGTGGTEAFF.

This rearrangement joins TRBV20-1 to TRBJ2-1; D perhaps matches TRBD2 (5 bases). Germline-derived CDR1 and CDR2 are DFQATT and SNEGSKA (reference sequence). Trimming removed 3 bases from V and 7 bases from J, with 16 bases in between. The CDR3 consists of 14 residues. The CDR3 here is CSASRPQTGNEQFF. CDR3 nucleotide sequence: TGCAGTGCTAGTAGGCCCCAGACGGGAAATGAGCAGTTCTTC.

The chain joins TRBV7-9 to TRBJ2-2, with D tentatively TRBD1 (6 bases). V was clipped by 5 bases and J by 6 bases, with 7 bases between them. Looked up from germline, CDR1 is SEHNR and CDR2 is FQNEAQ (reference sequence). CDR3 length: 12 amino acids. The CDR3 region is CASSTGSGELFF. In nucleotides, the CDR3 is TGTGCCAGCAGCACAGGGTCCGGGGAGCTGTTTTTT.